These 25 T cell receptor beta chains were sequenced from one sample in a study of blood T cell repertoires in COVID-19. Assay used: immunoSEQ multiplex PCR; TCRdb lists only in-frame clones, some missing. The sample holds 250,000 or so clones, 86% seen once. The source material was peripheral blood. These receptors were obtained from a man in his fifties or sixties with acute or convalescent COVID-19.

The chain uses TRBV7-3 and TRBJ2-1, with D maybe TRBD1 (8 bases). The CDR3 has 19 amino acids. V lost 5 bases to trimming and J lost 7 bases, with 30 bases between them. Germline lookup yields CDR1 SGHTA and CDR2 FQGTGA. CDR3 bases: TGTGCCAGCAGCCCATGGACAGGGACCGGGCTAGCGGCCAGAAATGAGCAGTTCTTC. This sequence encodes CASSPWTGTGLAARNEQFF.

This chain connects TRBV3-1 (or the pseudogene TRBV3-2) to TRBJ1-1; D is ambiguous. The CDR3 loop spans 16 amino acids. Germline CDR1 reads LGHDT; CDR2 reads YNNKEL (reference sequence). Trimming cost V 1 base and J 0 bases, with 12 bases left between them. The CDR3 here is CASSQGPDGVNTEAFF. CDR3 in DNA: TGTGCCAGCAGCCAAGGACCCGACGGAGTGAACACTGAAGCTTTCTTT.

V is TRBV11-3 and J is TRBJ1-4, with 7 nucleotides matching TRBD1. V gave up 8 bases and J gave up 5 bases; unmatched junction bases: 8. The germline CDR1 and CDR2 sequences are SGHNT and YENEEA. The CDR3 sequence is 14 residues long. The CDR3 here is CASGIPGQNEKLFF. The DNA of the CDR3 is TGTGCCAGCGGAATACCGGGACAGAATGAAAAACTGTTTTTT.

The chain uses TRBV18 and TRBJ1-1, with unresolved D. The germline gives CDR1 KGHSH, CDR2 LQKENI. V lost 6 bases, J lost 7 bases, and 9 bases lay in between. The CDR3 covers 11 residues. The CDR3 here is CASSLRDEAFF. Here the CDR3 DNA reads TGTGCCAGCTCGCTACGGGATGAAGCTTTCTTT.

V usage is TRBV9 and J usage is TRBJ2-3; tentatively, D is TRBD2 (5 bases). The V and J ends lost 4 bases and 0 bases respectively, with 15 bases between them. The CDR3 sequence is 16 residues long. CDR1 and CDR2 (germline): SGDLS, YYNGEE. CDR3 nucleotide sequence: TGTGCCAGCAGCCCTTTGGATGGACTCAGCACAGATACGCAGTATTTT. Amino acid sequence: CASSPLDGLSTDTQYF.

The chain couples TRBV9 to TRBJ2-3; 8 bases are a match to TRBD1. V lost 3 bases and J lost 3; bases outside the gene matches: 9. This CDR3 is built from 16 residues. Looked up from germline, CDR1 is SGDLS and CDR2 is YYNGEE. The CDR3 coding sequence is TGTGCCAGCAGCGCGTCTGGGGACAGGAGAACAGATACGCAGTATTTT. The encoded protein is CASSASGDRRTDTQYF.

The rearrangement joins TRBV28 to TRBJ1-2; a weak D match, TRBD1 (5 bases). Germline V CDR1 and CDR2: MDHEN, SYDVKM. V lost 6 bases and J 6 bases, leaving 14 bases between the germline ends. This CDR3 has 13 amino acids. The CDR3 is CASRVGGMDGYTF. Written as DNA, the CDR3 is TGTGCCAGCAGGGTCGGGGGAATGGATGGCTACACCTTC.

This sequence joins TRBV5-1 and TRBJ2-3; 9 nucleotides line up with TRBD2. The CDR3 has 15 residues. Germline CDR1 and CDR2: SGHRS and YFSETQ. The ends lost 2 bases at V and 1 base at J; junction bases unmatched: 2. The CDR3 DNA sequence: TGCGCCAGCAGCTTAGCGGGAGGACGCACAGATACGCAGTATTTT. This translates into CASSLAGGRTDTQYF.

V usage is TRBV5-6 and J usage is TRBJ2-2; 14 bases are a match to TRBD2. Trimming cost V 3 bases and J 7 bases; bases outside gene matches: 5. Germline CDR1 and CDR2: SGHDT and YYEEEE. The CDR3 is 16 amino acids. CDR3 nucleotide sequence: TGTGCCAGCAGCTGGAGGACTAGCGGGAGGTTCGGGGAGCTGTTTTTT. Its protein product is CASSWRTSGRFGELFF.

The rearrangement joins TRBV5-1 to TRBJ2-1; 7 bases match TRBD1. Unmatched junction bases numbered 12, after V lost 4 bases and J lost 8 bases. The CDR3 contains 15 residues. The germline CDR1 and CDR2 sequences are SGHRS and YFSETQ. CDR3 residues: CASSPPTGTGDEQFF. CDR3 in DNA: TGCGCCAGCAGCCCCCCGACAGGGACGGGCGATGAGCAGTTCTTC. Filled out from reference TRBV5-1 and TRBJ2-1, the complete variable domain reads KAGVTQTPRYLIKTRGQQVTLSCSPISGHRSVSWYQQTPGQGLQFLFEYFSETQRNKGNFPGRFSGRQFSNSRSEMNVSTLELGDSALYLCASSPPTGTGDEQFFGPGTRLTVL.

This chain connects TRBV4-2 to TRBJ2-2, with TRBD2 matching 8 bases. V shed 1 base and J 2 bases; nucleotides not matched to a gene: 6. Germline CDR1 reads LGHNA; CDR2 reads YNFKEQ. The CDR3 totals 17 residues. CDR3 in amino acids: CASSQGSGEVNTGELFF. For the CDR3, the DNA is TGTGCCAGCAGCCAAGGTAGCGGGGAAGTAAACACCGGGGAGCTGTTTTTT.

This clone was counted only a few times. Written as DNA, the CDR3 is TGTGCCAGCAGTTTAAGACAGCTAAACACTGAAGCTTTCTTT. Amino acids: CASSLRQLNTEAFF. The rearrangement uses TRBV27 and TRBJ1-1; possible D gene TRBD1, 5 bases. Trimming removed 2 bases from V and 2 bases from J, with 9 bases in between. Germline V gene lookup returns CDR1 MNHEY and CDR2 SMNVEV (reference sequence). The length of the CDR3 is 14 residues.

The chain links TRBV15 to TRBJ2-5; D is possibly TRBD1 (6 bases). There are 18 residues in the CDR3. Germline V gene lookup returns CDR1 LNHNV and CDR2 YYDKDF (reference sequence). V lost 1 base and J lost 2, with 20 bases in between. The CDR3 bases are TGTGCCACCAGCAGAGTGGGTGGTGGGAACAGGGCGCAAGAGACCCAGTACTTC. Protein sequence: CATSRVGGGNRAQETQYF.

The CDR3 loop reads CASSARAGNDEQFF. DNA for the CDR3: TGTGCCAGTAGTGCTAGGGCAGGGAACGATGAGCAGTTCTTC. J is TRBJ2-1 and V is TRBV19, with a possible D match to TRBD1 (5 bases). V was trimmed by 5 bases and J by 8 bases, leaving 16 bases between them. The CDR3 contains 14 residues. From germline, CDR1 is LNHDA and CDR2 SQIVND (reference sequence).

The rearrangement uses TRBV28 and TRBJ1-2; 7 bases are a match to TRBD1. The CDR3 is 15 residues long. The V gene end was trimmed by 2 bases and the J gene end by 4 bases; junction bases not matched to a gene: 7. Germline values: CDR1 MDHEN, CDR2 SYDVKM. The chain's CDR3 is CASSLTKGTVYGYTF. The CDR3 DNA sequence: TGTGCCAGCAGTTTAACCAAAGGGACAGTCTATGGCTACACCTTC.

This rearrangement joins TRBV2 to TRBJ2-5, with a weak D call TRBD2 (5 bases). The V gene lost 4 bases and the J gene lost 1 base, with 13 bases spanning the gap. The CDR3 covers 15 residues. The germline gives CDR1 SNHLY, CDR2 FYNNEI. As DNA, the CDR3 is TGTGCCAGCAGTGGGGGAGAGGAGGCCCAAGAGACCCAGTACTTC. Its protein product is CASSGGEEAQETQYF.

This clone was seen once. The V gene is TRBV30, the J gene TRBJ2-2; 11 nucleotides line up with TRBD2. The germline gives CDR1 GTSNPN, CDR2 SVGIG (reference sequence). The CDR3 consists of 15 residues. V gave up 0 bases and J gave up 7 bases; unmatched junction bases: 4. CDR3 bases: TGTGCCTGGAGTGTACTAGCGGGAGCGGGCGGGGAGCTGTTTTTT. As protein: CAWSVLAGAGGELFF.

The rearrangement uses TRBV2 and TRBJ2-3; D is unresolved. CDR1 and CDR2 (germline): SNHLY, FYNNEI. The length of the CDR3 is 14 residues. V gave up 8 bases and J gave up 0 bases, with 12 bases separating them. CDR3 amino acids: CASQERVSTDTQYF. CDR3 DNA sequence: TGTGCCAGCCAAGAACGGGTCAGCACAGATACGCAGTATTTT.

The chain recombines TRBV4-3 with TRBJ1-2; maybe TRBD1 (6 bases). Germline lookup yields CDR1 LGHNA and CDR2 YSLEER. V was cut by 3 bases and J by 0 bases, with 8 bases left in between. This CDR3 has 14 amino acids. CDR3 amino acids: CASSQGATNYGYTF. CDR3 in DNA: TGCGCCAGCAGCCAGGGGGCCACTAACTATGGCTACACCTTC.

This sequence joins TRBV4-2 and TRBJ1-1; D remains unclear. Germline CDR1 is LGHNA and CDR2 is YNFKEQ. The V end was cut by 0 bases, the J end by 0 bases, with 8 bases between. The CDR3 spans 15 residues. The DNA for the CDR3 is TGTGCCAGCAGCCAAGACACACAGATGAACACTGAAGCTTTCTTT. Its translation: CASSQDTQMNTEAFF.

The rearrangement links TRBV28 to TRBJ1-5; perhaps TRBD1 as D (5 bases). V lost 9 bases and J 8 bases, leaving 14 bases between the germline ends. The CDR3 is made up of 12 amino acids. Germline V gene lookup returns CDR1 MDHEN and CDR2 SYDVKM. The CDR3 loop reads CASTQGVKPQHF. The DNA of the CDR3 is TGTGCCAGTACCCAGGGTGTTAAGCCCCAGCATTTT. Complete variable domain (other parts from reference TRBV28 and TRBJ1-5): DVKVTQSSRYLVKRTGEKVFLECVQDMDHENMFWYRQDPGLGLRLIYFSYDVKMKEKGDIPEGYSVSREKKERFSLILESASTNQTSMYLCASTQGVKPQHFGDGTRLSIL.

The CDR3 is CASSVVSGPYEQYF. The CDR3 DNA is TGTGCCAGCAGCGTCGTTAGCGGGCCTTACGAGCAGTACTTC. The chain employs TRBV6-5 and TRBJ2-7, with TRBD2 matching over 7 bases. The CDR3 spans 14 residues. CDR1 and CDR2 from the germline V gene are MNHEY and SVGAGI. J lost 4 bases, V lost 6 bases, and 9 bases had no gene match.

The V call is TRBV14, the J call TRBJ1-1; weak D call: TRBD1 (6 bases). The CDR3 length is 18 residues. V was trimmed by 4 bases and J by 5 bases, leaving 26 bases between them. The germline V gene has CDR1 SGHDN and CDR2 FVKESK. Here the CDR3 reads CASSRGPRGGGEWTEAFF. The DNA for the CDR3 is TGTGCCAGCAGCCGGGGCCCGCGGGGCGGGGGCGAGTGGACTGAAGCTTTCTTT.

This chain links TRBV6-5 with TRBJ2-7; unclear D gene. Trimming stripped 10 bases from V and 6 bases from J, with 16 bases between. This CDR3 is 12 amino acids long. Germline values: CDR1 MNHEY, CDR2 SVGAGI. In DNA, the CDR3 is TGTGCCACAAACAGACGCGAAGGCGAGCAGTACTTC. Translated, it gives CATNRREGEQYF.

This clone is a singleton in its sample. The J gene is TRBJ1-2, the V gene TRBV28; D is perhaps TRBD1 (6 bases). The CDR3 consists of 15 residues. Germline values: CDR1 MDHEN, CDR2 SYDVKM. Trimming stripped 3 bases from V and 3 bases from J, with 14 bases between. The CDR3, as DNA: TGTGCCAGCAGTTTCCCGGACAGTTTTGACTATGGCTACACCTTC. The encoded protein is CASSFPDSFDYGYTF.